The text below deals with one T cell receptor beta chain. The antigen is not known. This sample stems from a study of shared clonotypes between healthy human individuals. Study-level results: Represented genetic and exposure-history diversity was restricted by having few donors.

After removal of 0 bases from V and 4 bases from J, the junction contained 8 bases not matched to a gene. This CDR3 is 17 amino acids long. The germline V gene has CDR1 LNHNV and CDR2 YYDKDF (reference sequence). Terminally differentiated effector memory CD45RA+ cells were excluded from the naive CD8 cells, which were CD45RO-negative and positively selected for CCR7. Clones were sequenced by immunoSEQ multiplex PCR, and TCRdb holds only the in-frame ones, with some missing. The sample lists around 2.1 million clones; more than 85% were seen once. Sequencing used naive CD8+ T cells from PBMCs. The clonotype originates from a man aged 18 to 30 in good health. Some clones in this sample may be carry-over from other donors' samples. The chain joins TRBV15 to TRBJ2-2; 7 bases are a match to TRBD2. CDR3 amino acids: CATSRERVAGITGELFF. In DNA, the CDR3 is TGTGCCACCAGCAGAGAAAGGGTAGCGGGTATCACCGGGGAGCTGTTTTTT.